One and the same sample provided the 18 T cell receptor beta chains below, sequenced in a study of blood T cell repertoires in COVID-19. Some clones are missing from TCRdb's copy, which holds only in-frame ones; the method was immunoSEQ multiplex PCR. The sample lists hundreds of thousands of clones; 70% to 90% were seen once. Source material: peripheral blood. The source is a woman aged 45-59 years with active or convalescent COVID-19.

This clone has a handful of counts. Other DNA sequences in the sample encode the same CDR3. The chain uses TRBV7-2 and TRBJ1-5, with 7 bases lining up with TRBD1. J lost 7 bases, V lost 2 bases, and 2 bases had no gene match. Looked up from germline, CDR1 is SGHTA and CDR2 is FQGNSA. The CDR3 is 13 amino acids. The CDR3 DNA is TGTGCCAGCAGCTTACAGGGGGACCAGCCCCAGCATTTT. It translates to CASSLQGDQPQHF.

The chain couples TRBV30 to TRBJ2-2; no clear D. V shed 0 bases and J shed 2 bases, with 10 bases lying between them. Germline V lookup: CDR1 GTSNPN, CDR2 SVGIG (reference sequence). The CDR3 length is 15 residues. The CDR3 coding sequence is TGTGCCTGGAGTGTACACAGACCCAACACCGGGGAGCTGTTTTTT. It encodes CAWSVHRPNTGELFF. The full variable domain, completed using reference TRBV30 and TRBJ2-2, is SQTIHQWPATLVQPVGSPLSLECTVEGTSNPNLYWYRQAAGRGLQLLFYSVGIGQISSEVPQNLSASRPQDRQFILSSKKLLLSDSGFYLCAWSVHRPNTGELFFGEGSRLTVL.

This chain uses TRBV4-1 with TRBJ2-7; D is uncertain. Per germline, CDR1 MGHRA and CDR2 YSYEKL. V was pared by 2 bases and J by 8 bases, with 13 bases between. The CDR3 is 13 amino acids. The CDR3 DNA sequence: TGCGCCAGCAGCCAAATCAAGGAGCCCCAGCAGTACTTC. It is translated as CASSQIKEPQQYF.

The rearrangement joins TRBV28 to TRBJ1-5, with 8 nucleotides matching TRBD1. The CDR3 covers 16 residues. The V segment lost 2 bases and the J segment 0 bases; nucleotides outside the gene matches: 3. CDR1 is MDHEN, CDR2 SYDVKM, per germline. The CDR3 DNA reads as TGTGCCAGCAGTTTACTAGGACAGGGTAGCAATCAGCCCCAGCATTTT. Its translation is CASSLLGQGSNQPQHF.

The CDR3 region has the DNA TGCGCCAGCAGACTTGCCGGCACAGATACGCAGTATTTT. Translating gives CASRLAGTDTQYF. This chain connects TRBV5-1 to TRBJ2-3, with D uncertain. Germline values: CDR1 SGHRS, CDR2 YFSETQ. Trimming removed 5 bases at V and 1 base at J, with 8 bases between. The CDR3 is 13 amino acids.

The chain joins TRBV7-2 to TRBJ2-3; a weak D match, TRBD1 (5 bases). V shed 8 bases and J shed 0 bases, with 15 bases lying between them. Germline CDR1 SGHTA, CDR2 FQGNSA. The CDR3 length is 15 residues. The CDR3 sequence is CASQGGPISTDTQYF. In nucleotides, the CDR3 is TGTGCCAGCCAGGGTGGGCCTATCAGCACAGATACGCAGTATTTT.

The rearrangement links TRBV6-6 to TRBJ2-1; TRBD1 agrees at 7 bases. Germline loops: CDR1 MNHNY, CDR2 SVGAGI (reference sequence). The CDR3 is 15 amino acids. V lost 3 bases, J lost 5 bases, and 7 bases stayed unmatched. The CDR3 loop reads CASSYQGQPNNEQFF. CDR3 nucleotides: TGTGCCAGCAGTTATCAGGGACAGCCAAACAATGAGCAGTTCTTC.

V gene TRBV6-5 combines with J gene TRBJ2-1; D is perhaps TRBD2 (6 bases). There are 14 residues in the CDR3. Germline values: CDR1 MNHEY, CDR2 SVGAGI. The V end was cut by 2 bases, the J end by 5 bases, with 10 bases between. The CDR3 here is CASSYGGVDNEQFF. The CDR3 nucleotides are TGTGCCAGCAGTTACGGCGGGGTAGACAATGAGCAGTTCTTC.

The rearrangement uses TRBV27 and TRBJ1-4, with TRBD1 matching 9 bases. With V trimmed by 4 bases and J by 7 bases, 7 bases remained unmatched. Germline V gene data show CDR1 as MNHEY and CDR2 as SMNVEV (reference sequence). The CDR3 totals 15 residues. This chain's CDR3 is CASSSGTGRSEKLFF. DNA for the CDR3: TGTGCCAGCAGTTCCGGGACAGGGAGGTCTGAAAAACTGTTTTTT.

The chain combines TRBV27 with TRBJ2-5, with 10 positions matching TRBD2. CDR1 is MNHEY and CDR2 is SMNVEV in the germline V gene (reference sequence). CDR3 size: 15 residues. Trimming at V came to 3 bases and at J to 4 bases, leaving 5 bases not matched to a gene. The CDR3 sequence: CASSFLAGASETQYF. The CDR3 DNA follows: TGTGCCAGCAGTTTCCTAGCGGGAGCTTCAGAGACCCAGTACTTC.

The CDR3, as DNA: TGTGCCAGCAGTTTACAGCAAGGGACAGCCTACGAGCAGTACTTC. Amino acids: CASSLQQGTAYEQYF. The rearrangement uses TRBV28 and TRBJ2-7; 7 bases map to TRBD1. Germline values: CDR1 MDHEN, CDR2 SYDVKM. The CDR3 length is 15 residues. The V and J ends lost 2 bases and 2 bases, in that order; junction bases with no gene match: 6.

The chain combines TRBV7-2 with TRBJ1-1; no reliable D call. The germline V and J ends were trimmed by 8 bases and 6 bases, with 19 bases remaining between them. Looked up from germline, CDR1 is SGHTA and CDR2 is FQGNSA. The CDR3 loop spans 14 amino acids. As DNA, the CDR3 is TGTGCCAGCTCCAGACCCGGGAGTTTGGCTGAAGCTTTCTTT. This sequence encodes CASSRPGSLAEAFF.

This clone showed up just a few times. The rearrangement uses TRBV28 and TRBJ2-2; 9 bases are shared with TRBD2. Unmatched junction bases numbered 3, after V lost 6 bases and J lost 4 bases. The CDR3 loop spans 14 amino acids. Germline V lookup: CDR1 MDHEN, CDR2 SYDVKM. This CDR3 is CASRTSGLTGELFF. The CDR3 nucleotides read TGTGCCAGCAGGACTAGCGGACTCACCGGGGAGCTGTTTTTT.

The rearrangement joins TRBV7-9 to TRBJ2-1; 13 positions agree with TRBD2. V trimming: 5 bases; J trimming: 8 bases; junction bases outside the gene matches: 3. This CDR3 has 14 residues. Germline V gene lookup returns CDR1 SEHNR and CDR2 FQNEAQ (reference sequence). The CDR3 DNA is TGTGCCAGCAGCCGGACTAGCGGGGGAGATGAGCAGTTCTTC. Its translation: CASSRTSGGDEQFF.

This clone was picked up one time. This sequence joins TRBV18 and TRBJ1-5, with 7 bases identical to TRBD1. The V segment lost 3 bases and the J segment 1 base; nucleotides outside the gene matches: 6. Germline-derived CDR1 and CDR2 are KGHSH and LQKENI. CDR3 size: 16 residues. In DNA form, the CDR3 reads TGTGCCAGCTCACCGTTACAGGGGCCCAGCAATCAGCCCCAGCATTTT. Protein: CASSPLQGPSNQPQHF.

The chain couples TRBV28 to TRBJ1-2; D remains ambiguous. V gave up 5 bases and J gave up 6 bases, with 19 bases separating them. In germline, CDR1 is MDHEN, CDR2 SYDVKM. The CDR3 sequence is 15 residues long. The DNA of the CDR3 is TGTGCCAGCAGTACCTGGGCCATATTTTCGAATGGCTACACCTTC. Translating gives CASSTWAIFSNGYTF.

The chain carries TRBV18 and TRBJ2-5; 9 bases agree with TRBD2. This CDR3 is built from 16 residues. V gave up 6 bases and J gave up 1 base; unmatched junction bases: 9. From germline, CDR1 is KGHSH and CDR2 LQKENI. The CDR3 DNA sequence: TGTGCCAGCTCTCCGTTAGCGGGAGTCTTCCAAGAGACCCAGTACTTC. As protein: CASSPLAGVFQETQYF.

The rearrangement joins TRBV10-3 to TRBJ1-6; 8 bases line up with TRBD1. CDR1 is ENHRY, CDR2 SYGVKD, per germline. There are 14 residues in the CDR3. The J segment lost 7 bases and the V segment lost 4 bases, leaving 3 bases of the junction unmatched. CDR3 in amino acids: CAISGDRSNSPLHF. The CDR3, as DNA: TGTGCCATCAGTGGGGACAGGTCCAATTCACCCCTCCACTTT.